These 24 T cell receptor beta chains were all obtained from the same sample, sequenced in a study of cytomegalovirus exposure and HLA in healthy donors (dated by TCRdb to about 2017). The library was obtained by the immunoSEQ multiplex PCR assay. For the multiplex PCR, a mixture combining 60 forward primers for TCR Vbeta segments and 13 reverse primers for TCR Jbeta segments was used. Drawn from immuneACCESS, this table holds only the in-frame rearrangements with V and J called that TCRdb kept. Clones are partly lost; checked studies trace under half to an unresolved V gene and leave the rest unexplained. The sample table holds hundreds of thousands of clones, of which around 76% were seen once. The ten largest clones take up roughly 0.62% of the sample. Sequencing was carried out using PBMCs. These receptors came from a young man in good health and CMV-seronegative.

The chain is built from TRBV7-3 and TRBJ2-7, with D possibly being TRBD2 (5 bases). The CDR3 is 16 residues long. The ends were cut back, 3 bases at V and 0 bases at J, with 15 bases in the middle. Germline assignment: CDR1 SGHTA and CDR2 FQGTGA. CDR3 amino acids: CASSLGSDTSSYEQYF. CDR3 nucleotide sequence: TGTGCCAGCAGCTTGGGTAGCGACACGAGCTCCTACGAGCAGTACTTC.

The rearrangement links TRBV29-1 to TRBJ1-3; 7 nucleotides align to TRBD1. V lost 6 bases to trimming and J lost 1 base; unmatched junction nucleotides: 6. The CDR3 is 14 residues long. Germline CDR1 is SQVTM and CDR2 is ANQGSEA. In nucleotides, the CDR3 is TGCAGCGTCGGGAACAGGGGATCTGGAAACACCATATATTTT. This sequence encodes CSVGNRGSGNTIYF.

Notes on this clone: Other DNA sequences in the sample encode the same CDR3. The V call is TRBV7-9, the J call TRBJ2-3, with 14 bases lining up with TRBD2. Germline V gene lookup returns CDR1 SEHNR and CDR2 FQNEAQ (reference sequence). V lost 0 bases and J lost 5; bases outside the gene matches: 4. The CDR3 sequence is 17 residues long. The CDR3 here is CASSLAGLAGVLDTQYF. The CDR3 coding sequence is TGTGCCAGCAGCTTAGCGGGACTAGCGGGAGTGCTAGATACGCAGTATTTT.

This chain links TRBV27 with TRBJ2-7; 7 bases are shared with TRBD2. The CDR3 runs to 16 residues. The trim removed 4 bases at V and 0 bases at J, leaving 9 bases unmatched. Germline assignment: CDR1 MNHEY and CDR2 SMNVEV (reference sequence). The DNA for the CDR3 is TGTGCCAGCAGTTCTCATTTCGGGGGGAGCTCCTACGAGCAGTACTTC. It is translated as CASSSHFGGSSYEQYF.

The rearrangement joins TRBV2 to TRBJ2-2; TRBD2 agrees at 11 bases. The CDR3 length is 17 residues. V lost 5 bases, J lost 6 bases, and 11 bases stayed unmatched. Per germline, CDR1 SNHLY and CDR2 FYNNEI. CDR3 loop: CASSPPLAGGPPGELFF. In DNA, the CDR3 is TGTGCCAGCAGTCCTCCTTTAGCGGGAGGGCCTCCCGGGGAGCTGTTTTTT.

The chain employs TRBV6-5 and TRBJ2-7; 7 nucleotides agree with TRBD2. The CDR3 is 15 residues long. CDR1 and CDR2 (germline): MNHEY, SVGAGI. After removal of 0 bases from V and 1 base from J, the junction contained 3 bases not matched to a gene. The CDR3 is CASSYSWGGSYEQYF. The CDR3 region has the DNA TGTGCCAGCAGTTACTCGTGGGGAGGGTCCTACGAGCAGTACTTC.

The chain recombines TRBV4-2 with TRBJ2-6; 9 bases agree with TRBD1. The length of the CDR3 is 18 residues. In germline, CDR1 is LGHNA, CDR2 YNFKEQ. The V gene end was trimmed by 7 bases and the J gene end by 0 bases; junction bases not matched to a gene: 10. The CDR3 nucleotides read TGTGCCAGCACCTCCGGTGGGACAGGGAACTCTGGGGCCAACGTCCTGACTTTC. Amino acid sequence: CASTSGGTGNSGANVLTF.

The V call is TRBV30, the J call TRBJ2-7, with D unresolved. The ends were cut back, 3 bases at V and 7 bases at J, with 10 bases in the middle. The CDR3 sequence is 11 residues long. The germline V gene has CDR1 GTSNPN and CDR2 SVGIG (reference sequence). CDR3 bases: TGTGCCTGGAGCTCTAACCGGGAGCAGTACTTC. Residues: CAWSSNREQYF.

This clone was observed a few times. The chain joins TRBV10-1 to TRBJ2-1, with 11 bases aligning to TRBD2. CDR1 and CDR2 from the germline V gene are WNHNN and SYGVQD (reference sequence). The CDR3 extends over 16 amino acids. The V segment lost 5 bases and the J segment 9 bases; nucleotides outside the gene matches: 12. This CDR3 is CASSPLTSGSLVEQFF. The CDR3 DNA is TGCGCCAGCAGTCCCTTAACTAGCGGGAGTTTAGTTGAGCAGTTCTTC.

The rearrangement uses TRBV28 and TRBJ1-1, with unresolved D. V was shortened by 6 bases and J by 3 bases, with 8 bases between the two germline ends. Per germline, CDR1 MDHEN and CDR2 SYDVKM. The CDR3 consists of 12 residues. This CDR3 is CASRRAHTEAFF. CDR3 DNA: TGTGCCAGCAGGAGGGCGCACACTGAAGCTTTCTTT.

This clone showed up just once. This chain joins TRBV15 and TRBJ2-1, with D perhaps TRBD2 (6 bases). The CDR3 length is 15 residues. The ends were cut back, 4 bases at V and 7 bases at J, with 17 bases in the middle. The germline V gene encodes CDR1 LNHNV and CDR2 YYDKDF (reference sequence). The CDR3 loop reads CATSMPRDIGNEQFF. The CDR3 DNA is TGTGCCACCAGCATGCCGCGGGATATTGGTAATGAGCAGTTCTTC.

The V and J genes are TRBV7-2 and TRBJ2-1; the D gene is possibly TRBD2 (6 bases). Germline CDR1 is SGHTA and CDR2 is FQGNSA. The V end was cut by 2 bases, the J end by 3 bases, with 8 bases between. The CDR3 has 14 amino acids. This chain's CDR3 is CASSLRRGYNEQFF. The CDR3 nucleotides read TGTGCCAGCAGCTTACGGAGGGGCTACAATGAGCAGTTCTTC.

The V call is TRBV7-6, the J call TRBJ2-2, with D unclear. Germline V lookup: CDR1 SGHVS, CDR2 FNYEAQ. The V end was cut by 1 base, the J end by 7 bases, with 4 bases between. The CDR3 totals 12 residues. The CDR3 DNA follows: TGTGCCAGCAGCTTAGGACACGGGGAGCTGTTTTTT. The encoded protein is CASSLGHGELFF.

This rearrangement joins TRBV2 to TRBJ2-1; 9 bases fit TRBD2. V trimming: 3 bases; J trimming: 5 bases; junction bases outside the gene matches: 11. The CDR3 loop spans 17 amino acids. In germline, CDR1 is SNHLY, CDR2 FYNNEI. CDR3 sequence: CASSDGSGSSSDNEQFF. CDR3 coding DNA: TGTGCCAGCAGTGATGGTAGCGGGAGTTCTTCGGACAATGAGCAGTTCTTC.

The CDR3 protein is CASSQDTGVGAYEQYF. CDR3 sequence (DNA): TGCGCCAGCAGCCAAGATACAGGGGTTGGGGCTTACGAGCAGTACTTC. The rearrangement links TRBV4-1 to TRBJ2-7, with 7 bases matching TRBD1. V dropped 0 bases and J dropped 4; count of bases not matched to a gene: 9. The CDR3 consists of 16 residues. Germline CDR1 is MGHRA and CDR2 is YSYEKL.

This clone appeared once. The chain combines TRBV6-5 with TRBJ2-1; D is perhaps TRBD2 (5 bases). Per the germline V gene, CDR1 is MNHEY and CDR2 is SVGAGI. Trimming removed 7 bases from V and 7 bases from J, with 14 bases in between. The CDR3 consists of 13 residues. CDR3 residues: CASTPRAPNEQFF. The CDR3 DNA follows: TGTGCCAGCACCCCGAGGGCCCCGAATGAGCAGTTCTTC.

This clone was seen a single time. The chain recombines TRBV19 with TRBJ2-1; D is perhaps TRBD1 (6 bases). Trimming shortened V by 4 bases and J by 1 base, and 17 bases separated the two germline ends. From germline, CDR1 is LNHDA and CDR2 SQIVND (reference sequence). This CDR3 spans 17 amino acids. The CDR3 DNA reads TGTGCCAGTAGTAACATACAGGGAACGAGATCCTACAATGAGCAGTTCTTC. It codes for CASSNIQGTRSYNEQFF.

The chain has TRBV9 and TRBJ2-2; TRBD2 is a possible D gene (5 bases). V was clipped by 1 base and J by 1 base, with 8 bases between them. This CDR3 is built from 15 residues. Germline lookup yields CDR1 SGDLS and CDR2 YYNGEE. CDR3 loop: CASSVSGVNTGELFF. The CDR3 DNA sequence: TGTGCCAGCAGCGTAAGCGGAGTGAACACCGGGGAGCTGTTTTTT.

The chain combines TRBV10-3 with TRBJ1-5, with 7 bases lining up with TRBD1. The CDR3 length is 14 residues. V trimming: 6 bases; J trimming: 5 bases; junction bases outside the gene matches: 7. The germline CDR1 and CDR2 sequences are ENHRY and SYGVKD. The DNA of the CDR3 is TGTGCCATCAGCCAGGGGGGAGTAGATCAGCCCCAGCATTTT. The encoded protein is CAISQGGVDQPQHF.

The chain is built from TRBV7-9 and TRBJ2-1; 9 bases align to TRBD2. Germline assignment: CDR1 SEHNR and CDR2 FQNEAQ (reference sequence). V lost 2 bases to trimming and J lost 9 bases; unmatched junction nucleotides: 8. This CDR3 is built from 15 residues. The CDR3 sequence is CASSLWREGLGEQFF. CDR3 nucleotides: TGTGCCAGCAGCTTATGGCGGGAGGGCCTGGGTGAGCAGTTCTTC. Supplemented by reference TRBV7-9 and TRBJ2-1, the full variable domain reads DTGVSQNPRHKITKRGQNVTFRCDPISEHNRLYWYRQTLGQGPEFLTYFQNEAQLEKSRLLSDRFSAERPKGSFSTLEIQRTEQGDSAMYLCASSLWREGLGEQFFGPGTRLTVL.

The chain recombines TRBV10-1 with TRBJ2-4; 8 nucleotides match TRBD2. The germline V gene has CDR1 WNHNN and CDR2 SYGVQD (reference sequence). The CDR3 sequence is 14 residues long. Trimming took 2 bases from V and 8 from J; bases not matched to a gene: 5. The CDR3 loop reads CASSERGGMDIQYF. The CDR3 region has the DNA TGCGCCAGCAGTGAGCGCGGGGGGATGGACATTCAGTACTTC.

The genes are TRBV2 and TRBJ2-3, with 8 bases lining up with TRBD2. This CDR3 is built from 13 residues. Germline V gives CDR1 SNHLY, CDR2 FYNNEI. The V gene end was trimmed by 7 bases and the J gene end by 11 bases; junction bases not matched to a gene: 11. CDR3 sequence reads: CASTGGRSLMQYF. CDR3 DNA sequence: TGTGCCAGCACCGGCGGGAGGTCCCTAATGCAGTATTTT.

This clone was observed a handful of times. The chain has TRBV2 and TRBJ2-3, with D unclear. The length of the CDR3 is 14 residues. Germline values: CDR1 SNHLY, CDR2 FYNNEI. Trimming pared 5 bases from V and 2 bases from J, leaving 11 bases between. The CDR3 sequence: CASSRYLSTDTQYF. CDR3 nucleotides: TGTGCCAGCAGTCGCTACCTCTCCACAGATACGCAGTATTTT.

The V and J genes are TRBV9 and TRBJ2-3, with TRBD1 matching 8 bases. The CDR3 runs 16 residues. CDR1 and CDR2 (germline): SGDLS, YYNGEE. V lost 0 bases to trimming and J lost 4 bases; unmatched junction nucleotides: 7. CDR3: CASSVVAGGPADTQYF. As DNA, the CDR3 is TGTGCCAGCAGCGTAGTGGCAGGGGGCCCGGCAGATACGCAGTATTTT.